This TCR beta chain was retrieved from a study of shared clonotypes between healthy human individuals. V lost 0 bases, J lost 2 bases, and 10 bases stayed unmatched. The CDR3 is made up of 18 amino acids. Germline V gene data show CDR1 as LGHNA and CDR2 as YSLEER. Sequenced by immunoSEQ multiplex PCR; TCRdb stores in-frame clones only, minus some. Seen here are approximately 1,500,000 clones, 98% observed once, and the top ten hold 0.4% to 0.45%. The specimen was naive CD4+ T cells sorted from blood. Subset denoted: CD45RA+ positively selected. The sequence was obtained from a man younger than 40 in good health. The chain employs TRBV4-3 and TRBJ2-1; 7 bases line up with TRBD1. The CDR3 DNA sequence: TGCGCCAGCAGCCAAGATCTACGGCAGGGGGTCCCCTACAATGAGCAGTTCTTC. It encodes CASSQDLRQGVPYNEQFF.